The rows below give T cell receptor beta chains drawn from one sample of a study of blood T cell repertoires in COVID-19. Assay: immunoSEQ multiplex PCR; the TCRdb copy retains only in-frame clones and omits some. Among 400,000 to 450,000 clones listed, roughly 89% were seen once. The sequenced material came from peripheral blood. These receptors all stem from a man aged 18 to 30 with COVID-19, enrolled during active disease. Each CDR3 is given with its conserved first and last residue. Each record gives: J gene, CDR3 length, D gene, V gene, clone size, CDR3 protein, CDR3 DNA. The D gene is left open where the match is weak. Clone size appears in some rows only: once, few, many, or a class for an expanded clone.

TRBJ2-2,13,-,TRBV27,-,CASKAGDTGELFF,TGTGCCAGCAAGGCCGGGGACACCGGGGAGCTGTTTTTT
TRBJ1-1,13,-,TRBV5-1,-,CASSRTLATEAFF,TGCGCCAGCAGTAGGACTCTTGCCACTGAAGCTTTCTTT
TRBJ2-3,16,-,TRBV5-1,once,CASSLHDTSSTDTQYF,TGCGCCAGCAGCTTGCATGACACCTCTAGCACAGATACGCAGTATTTT
TRBJ2-7,15,-,TRBV11-1,-,CASSLGLDTTYEQYF,TGTGCCAGCAGCTTAGGTTTGGACACCACCTACGAGCAGTACTTC
TRBJ1-1,14,-,TRBV10-3,-,CAISEVAANTEAFF,TGTGCCATCAGTGAGGTGGCGGCGAACACTGAAGCTTTCTTT
TRBJ2-1,15,TRBD2,TRBV11-2,-,CASSSRLAGVNEQFF,TGTGCCAGCAGCTCTCGACTAGCGGGAGTGAATGAGCAGTTCTTC
TRBJ1-2,16,TRBD1,TRBV4-1,-,CASTLIAGTGGYGYTF,TGCGCCAGCACCCTAATAGCCGGGACAGGGGGCTATGGCTACACCTTC
TRBJ2-3,14,-,TRBV21-1,-,CASSRTGDTDTQYF,TGTGCCAGCAGCAGAACAGGGGATACAGATACGCAGTATTTT
TRBJ2-5,16,-,TRBV12-5,-,CASGLSGGGWQETQYF,TGTGCTAGTGGTTTGTCGGGTGGAGGGTGGCAAGAGACCCAGTACTTC
TRBJ2-7,11,-,TRBV20-1,-,CSAPRDYEQYF,TGCAGTGCCCCCCGGGACTACGAGCAGTACTTC
TRBJ2-3,13,TRBD2,TRBV29-1,few,CSGKTSGTDTQYF,TGCAGCGGGAAGACTAGCGGGACGGATACGCAGTATTTT
TRBJ2-7,13,TRBD1,TRBV5-8,-,CASSFGTGGEQYF,TGTGCCAGCAGCTTCGGGACAGGTGGGGAGCAGTACTTC
TRBJ1-5,13,-,TRBV19,-,CASSGGAGQPQHF,TGTGCCAGTAGTGGGGGGGCCGGTCAGCCCCAGCATTTT
TRBJ2-6,17,-,TRBV7-8,-,CASSLESRVTGANVLTF,TGTGCCAGCAGCTTAGAATCCAGGGTGACTGGGGCCAACGTCCTGACTTTC
TRBJ1-1,13,-,TRBV5-5,-,CASSLGLETEAFF,TGTGCCAGCAGCTTGGGGTTGGAGACTGAAGCTTTCTTT
TRBJ2-7,12,-,TRBV5-6,-,CASSSGEYEQYF,TGTGCCAGCAGCTCAGGGGAATACGAGCAGTACTTC
TRBJ2-3,15,-,TRBV6-5,-,CASSYSDSLTDTQYF,TGTGCCAGCAGTTACTCGGACAGTTTGACAGATACGCAGTATTTT
TRBJ2-2,12,TRBD1,TRBV27,-,CATGQGFGELFF,TGTGCCACGGGACAGGGGTTCGGGGAGCTGTTTTTT
TRBJ2-7,12,-,TRBV3-1/TRBV3-2,-,CASSQRGNEQYF,TGTGCCAGCAGCCAACGGGGAAACGAGCAGTACTTC
TRBJ2-7,13,-,TRBV15,-,CATSRGRNYEQYF,TGTGCCACCAGCAGAGGGCGGAACTACGAGCAGTACTTC
TRBJ1-5,16,-,TRBV5-6,-,CASSLRGPASNQPQHF,TGTGCCAGCAGCTTGCGAGGGCCCGCTAGCAATCAGCCCCAGCATTTT
TRBJ2-7,16,TRBD2,TRBV14,-,CASSQESGRASYEQYF,TGTGCCAGCAGCCAAGAAAGCGGGAGGGCCTCCTACGAGCAGTACTTC
TRBJ2-5,16,TRBD2,TRBV5-4,-,CASSLAVAGGSETQYF,TGTGCCAGCAGCTTGGCGGTAGCGGGGGGGTCAGAGACCCAGTACTTC
TRBJ2-1,14,-,TRBV24-1,-,CATSDLGGDNEQFF,TGTGCCACCAGTGATTTGGGAGGGGACAATGAGCAGTTCTTC
TRBJ2-3,14,TRBD2,TRBV7-9,-,CASSSSGGIETQYF,TGTGCCAGCAGCTCTAGCGGGGGGATAGAAACGCAGTATTTT
TRBJ2-7,13,-,TRBV5-6,-,CASSPADGFEQYF,TGTGCCAGCAGCCCTGCGGATGGGTTCGAGCAGTACTTC
TRBJ2-7,12,-,TRBV11-2,-,CASSFTGYEQYF,TGTGCCAGCAGCTTCACAGGCTACGAGCAGTACTTC